The entry below describes one T cell receptor beta chain. The method was immunoSEQ multiplex PCR; TCRdb's version includes in-frame clones alone and lacks a portion of them. This table holds some 1,400,000 clones, 96% found once. The CDR3 is 15 amino acids. The V segment lost 6 bases and the J segment 6 bases; nucleotides outside the gene matches: 7. Per the germline V gene, CDR1 is MNHEY and CDR2 is SMNVEV (reference sequence). The data derive from a study of shared clonotypes between healthy human individuals. Specimen: naive CD4+ T cells sorted from blood. The subset denotes: CD45RA+ positively selected. This TCR was recovered from a man aged 25-45 years in good health. This chain joins TRBV27 and TRBJ2-1; TRBD2 agrees at 11 bases. This CDR3 is CASSAGTSGRNEQFF. The CDR3 nucleotides read TGTGCCAGCAGCGCCGGGACTAGCGGACGCAATGAGCAGTTCTTC.